Reported below is one T cell receptor beta chain. The antigen is unknown. This sample is part of a study of shared clonotypes between healthy human individuals. Study-wide findings and caveats: Sample collection involved blood only; tissue repertoires are likely different.

For unsorted samples, genomic DNA was extracted from about 95 million PBMCs. Unsorted PBMC replicate PCRs used approximately 300 ng DNA, 30,000 to 35,000 T cell genomes. Unsorted PBMC DNA sequencing spanned ten immunoSEQ deep assay plates. Sequencing used immunoSEQ multiplex PCR; TCRdb keeps in-frame clones, though not all of them. The top ten clones hold 9.5% to 15% of a sample with about half a million clones, about 72% of them seen once. This TCR was sampled from a woman aged 40 to 50 in good health. Some clones in this sample may be carry-over from other donors' samples. The sequenced sample consisted of PBMCs.

The CDR3 loop reads CASSPRPREDTQYF. CDR3 nucleotide sequence: TGTGCCAGCAGCCCTAGACCGCGGGAAGATACGCAGTATTTT. The rearrangement uses TRBV5-4 and TRBJ2-3; D possibly corresponds to TRBD2 (6 bases). V gave up 4 bases and J gave up 5 bases, with 14 bases separating them. The CDR3 extends over 14 amino acids. The germline V gene has CDR1 SGHNT and CDR2 YYREEE (reference sequence).